Below are 10 T cell receptor beta chains sequenced from a single sample in a study of technical replicates of blood from a handful of donors. Profiled with immunoSEQ multiplex PCR; TCRdb holds only in-frame clones, not every one. The data hold just under 100,000 clones, with about 96% observed a single time. The sequencing sample was made of T cells isolated from PBMCs. Source of these receptors: a human donor in good health.

The chain links TRBV5-1 to TRBJ1-2; 7 positions agree with TRBD1. The CDR3 is made up of 16 amino acids. Germline trimming cut 2 bases from V and 5 bases from J; bases unmatched to any gene: 12. The germline V gene encodes CDR1 SGHRS and CDR2 YFSETQ. In DNA, the CDR3 is TGCGCCAGCAGCTTTGACCTTACAGGGGAAAGTTATGGCTACACCTTC. Translated, it gives CASSFDLTGESYGYTF. Full variable domain (outside the CDR3, taken from reference TRBV5-1 and TRBJ1-2): KAGVTQTPRYLIKTRGQQVTLSCSPISGHRSVSWYQQTPGQGLQFLFEYFSETQRNKGNFPGRFSGRQFSNSRSEMNVSTLELGDSALYLCASSFDLTGESYGYTFGSGTRLTVV.

This clone was seen a single time. The V and J genes are TRBV7-2 and TRBJ2-1; the match to TRBD2 covers 13 bases. This CDR3 is 15 amino acids long. CDR1 and CDR2 from the germline V gene are SGHTA and FQGNSA. The junction had 2 bases not matched to a gene; V was cut back by 0 bases and J by 9 bases. The CDR3 bases are TGTGCCAGCAGCTTAGCACTAGCGGGGGGGCGTGAGCAGTTCTTC. This gives the protein CASSLALAGGREQFF.

The V and J genes are TRBV27 and TRBJ2-7; a weak D match, TRBD1 (6 bases). V lost 2 bases and J 6 bases, leaving 11 bases between the germline ends. CDR3 length: 13 residues. Looked up from germline, CDR1 is MNHEY and CDR2 is SMNVEV (reference sequence). The DNA of the CDR3 is TGTGCCAGCAGTTTACTTAGGGGGTTCGAGCAGTACTTC. Its translation: CASSLLRGFEQYF.

J is TRBJ1-2 and V is TRBV28, with TRBD1 matching 8 bases. Losses at the gene ends were 5 bases for V and 7 bases for J; bases not matched to a gene: 9. The CDR3 is 14 amino acids. CDR1 MDHEN and CDR2 SYDVKM come from the germline V gene. The CDR3 protein is CASSVTGGTFGYTF. Written as DNA, the CDR3 is TGTGCCAGCAGTGTAACAGGGGGGACGTTTGGCTACACCTTC.

The chain recombines TRBV2 with TRBJ1-2, with D possibly being TRBD1 (6 bases). The CDR3 contains 14 residues. Looked up from germline, CDR1 is SNHLY and CDR2 is FYNNEI. Trimming cost V 5 bases and J 5 bases, with 15 bases left between them. The CDR3 DNA is TGTGCCAGCAGTCCTGACAGGCTTGGGTATGGCTACACCTTC. Translation gives CASSPDRLGYGYTF.

This clone was counted a single time. The chain joins TRBV6-5 to TRBJ2-7; D possibly corresponds to TRBD1 (5 bases). CDR1 MNHEY and CDR2 SVGAGI come from the germline V gene. Trimming took off 5 bases at V and 0 bases at J, with 11 bases between the two ends. The CDR3 is 14 residues long. The CDR3 spells CASSQDSSSYEQYF. The CDR3 coding sequence is TGTGCCAGCAGTCAAGACAGTTCCTCCTACGAGCAGTACTTC.

The chain employs TRBV6-5 and TRBJ2-1, with 10 bases lining up with TRBD2. Germline trimming cut 0 bases from V and 12 bases from J; bases unmatched to any gene: 8. Germline CDR1 reads MNHEY; CDR2 reads SVGAGI. This CDR3 is built from 15 residues. In DNA form, the CDR3 reads TGTGCCAGCAGTTACTCGAAGCGGGGGGGCCGCGCGCAGTTCTTC. Translated, it gives CASSYSKRGGRAQFF.

This clone was seen a single time. This chain connects TRBV5-4 to TRBJ2-3; TRBD2 agrees at 7 bases. There are 17 residues in the CDR3. Looked up from germline, CDR1 is SGHNT and CDR2 is YYREEE (reference sequence). Unmatched junction bases numbered 13, after V lost 2 bases and J lost 4 bases. The CDR3 DNA is TGTGCCAGCAGCTTTTTTACCGGGAGGAACTCAGCAGATACGCAGTATTTT. Protein product: CASSFFTGRNSADTQYF. Looking up the rest from reference TRBV5-4 and TRBJ2-3 gives the full variable domain: ETGVTQSPTHLIKTRGQQVTLRCSSQSGHNTVSWYQQALGQGPQFIFQYYREEENGRGNFPPRFSGLQFPNYSSELNVNALELDDSALYLCASSFFTGRNSADTQYFGPGTRLTVL.

The chain couples TRBV2 to TRBJ1-2; 9 nucleotides agree with TRBD1. J gave up 1 base and V 5 bases, and 5 bases lay outside the gene matches. The CDR3 runs to 15 residues. Germline values: CDR1 SNHLY, CDR2 FYNNEI. The CDR3 nucleotides read TGTGCCAGCAGTCCCGGGACAGGGTTTAACTATGGCTACACCTTC. It translates to CASSPGTGFNYGYTF.

This rearrangement joins TRBV10-3 to TRBJ2-1, with D tentatively TRBD2 (7 bases). This CDR3 is 15 amino acids long. V lost 6 bases, J lost 5 bases, and 17 bases lay in between. The V gene's germline CDR1 is ENHRY and CDR2 SYGVKD. This CDR3 is CAISGGTTFNNEQFF. The CDR3 DNA is TGTGCCATCAGCGGGGGGACAACCTTCAACAATGAGCAGTTCTTC.